A selection of T cell receptor beta chains follows, all from one sample in a study of blood T cells in healthy people across ages. MiXCR was run by TCRdb on the 5' RACE reads, yielding one entry per CDR3 protein. The sample records around 670,000 distinct CDR3 sequences, less than 35% being singletons. The sequencing sample was made of blood. The receptors come from an elderly woman in good health. The CDR3 runs from the conserved cysteine through the conserved F or W. Each record gives: D gene, V gene, J gene, clone size, CDR3 protein, CDR3 DNA. A D gene is named only where the DNA matches it firmly. Clone sizes are given selectively: once, few, many, or a class where the clone is expanded.

d_call: NA; v_call: TRBV28; j_call: TRBJ2-4; clone_size: many; cdr3_aa: CASSTLRGSGTIQYF; cdr3_nt: TGTGCCAGCAGCACTCTTAGGGGTTCGGGGACCATTCAGTACTTC
d_call: NA; v_call: TRBV5-6; j_call: TRBJ1-2; clone_size: many; cdr3_aa: CASSLRGDANYGYTF; cdr3_nt: TGTGCCAGCAGCTTGAGGGGGGATGCTAACTATGGCTACACCTTC
d_call: TRBD1; v_call: TRBV6-1; j_call: TRBJ1-6; clone_size: NA; cdr3_aa: CASKPGQSNSPPHF; cdr3_nt: TGTGCCAGCAAGCCGGGACAGTCGAATTCACCCCCCCACTTT
d_call: NA; v_call: TRBV6-2/TRBV6-3; j_call: TRBJ1-5; clone_size: NA; cdr3_aa: CASSPPKQPQHF; cdr3_nt: TGTGCCAGCAGTCCACCAAAGCAGCCCCAGCATTTT
d_call: TRBD1; v_call: TRBV20-1; j_call: TRBJ2-1; clone_size: NA; cdr3_aa: CSARGWFTGGVGNEQFF; cdr3_nt: TGCAGTGCTAGAGGTTGGTTCACAGGGGGCGTGGGTAATGAGCAGTTCTTC
d_call: NA; v_call: TRBV4-3; j_call: TRBJ2-5; clone_size: many; cdr3_aa: CASSQDAQQETQYF; cdr3_nt: TGCGCCAGCAGCCAAGATGCCCAGCAAGAGACCCAGTACTTC
d_call: NA; v_call: TRBV29-1; j_call: TRBJ2-3; clone_size: many; cdr3_aa: CSVAHRDTQYF; cdr3_nt: TGCAGCGTGGCCCACAGGGATACGCAGTATTTT
d_call: NA; v_call: TRBV27; j_call: TRBJ2-3; clone_size: many; cdr3_aa: CASSLRALSTDTQYF; cdr3_nt: TGTGCCAGCAGTTTAAGGGCACTTAGCACAGATACGCAGTATTTT
d_call: NA; v_call: TRBV27; j_call: TRBJ1-6; clone_size: many; cdr3_aa: CASRGTPSSYNSPLHF; cdr3_nt: TGTGCCAGCCGAGGGACTCCTAGCTCCTATAATTCACCCCTCCACTTT
d_call: TRBD1; v_call: TRBV4-3; j_call: TRBJ1-2; clone_size: few; cdr3_aa: CASSQVGTGMIYGYTF; cdr3_nt: TGCGCCAGCAGCCAAGTAGGGACAGGGATGATCTATGGCTACACCTTC
d_call: NA; v_call: TRBV27; j_call: TRBJ1-6; clone_size: NA; cdr3_aa: CASSLYTNSPLHF; cdr3_nt: TGTGCCAGCAGTTTATATACGAATTCACCCCTCCACTTT
d_call: NA; v_call: TRBV15; j_call: TRBJ1-4; clone_size: many; cdr3_aa: CATSRETLGEKLFF; cdr3_nt: TGTGCCACCAGCAGAGAGACCCTGGGGGAAAAACTGTTTTTT
d_call: TRBD1; v_call: TRBV20-1; j_call: TRBJ2-3; clone_size: many; cdr3_aa: CSATTPGQGLTDTQYF; cdr3_nt: TGCAGTGCTACCACACCGGGACAGGGCCTGACAGATACGCAGTATTTT
d_call: NA; v_call: TRBV29-1; j_call: TRBJ1-2; clone_size: many; cdr3_aa: CSVERNNYGYTF; cdr3_nt: TGCAGCGTTGAACGGAATAACTATGGCTACACCTTC
d_call: NA; v_call: TRBV7-2; j_call: TRBJ1-3; clone_size: NA; cdr3_aa: CTSSSRVSSGNTIYF; cdr3_nt: TGTACCAGCAGCTCCCGGGTCAGCTCTGGAAACACCATATATTTT
d_call: NA; v_call: TRBV2; j_call: TRBJ1-2; clone_size: many; cdr3_aa: CASSEAAGLYGYTF; cdr3_nt: TGTGCCAGCAGTGAAGCGGCAGGACTTTATGGCTACACCTTC
d_call: TRBD1; v_call: TRBV3-1; j_call: TRBJ1-1; clone_size: NA; cdr3_aa: CASSQRQGRKGTEAFF; cdr3_nt: TGTGCCAGCAGCCAGAGACAGGGGCGTAAAGGCACTGAAGCTTTCTTT
d_call: TRBD1; v_call: TRBV12-3/TRBV12-4; j_call: TRBJ1-1; clone_size: few; cdr3_aa: CASTDLRDSEAFF; cdr3_nt: TGTGCCAGCACCGATCTCCGGGACAGTGAGGCTTTCTTT
d_call: NA; v_call: TRBV7-3; j_call: TRBJ2-7; clone_size: many; cdr3_aa: CASSPVGTAPYEQYF; cdr3_nt: TGTGCCAGCAGCCCCGTGGGGACGGCTCCCTACGAGCAGTACTTC
d_call: NA; v_call: TRBV20-1; j_call: TRBJ2-5; clone_size: many; cdr3_aa: CSTQYQETQYF; cdr3_nt: TGCAGCACCCAATACCAAGAGACCCAGTACTTC
d_call: NA; v_call: TRBV7-9; j_call: TRBJ2-3; clone_size: few; cdr3_aa: CASSSSIGSTDTQYF; cdr3_nt: TGTGCCAGCAGCTCCTCGATAGGGAGCACAGATACGCAGTATTTT
d_call: NA; v_call: TRBV7-2; j_call: TRBJ1-2; clone_size: NA; cdr3_aa: CASSGGERGGYTF; cdr3_nt: TGTGCCAGCAGCGGGGGGGAAAGAGGTGGCTACACCTTC
d_call: TRBD2; v_call: TRBV2; j_call: TRBJ2-7; clone_size: many; cdr3_aa: CASSTSGWGGEQYF; cdr3_nt: TGTGCCAGCAGTACTAGCGGCTGGGGAGGGGAGCAGTACTTC
d_call: TRBD2; v_call: TRBV20-1; j_call: TRBJ2-5; clone_size: NA; cdr3_aa: CSARDRDPGLAGKTQYF; cdr3_nt: TGCAGTGCTAGAGATCGCGACCCGGGACTAGCGGGGAAGACCCAGTACTTC